This T cell receptor beta chain was identified in a study of CD8 T cells in Susac syndrome. Reverse transcription of 0.5 to 1 ug RNA used random hexamers. TCRdb re-derived calls from the immunoSEQ multiplex PCR reads in MiXCR, one entry per CDR3 protein. The repertoire holds about 130,000 distinct CDR3 sequences, with around 94% as singletons. The ends were cut back, 1 base at V and 7 bases at J, with 14 bases in the middle. CDR1 and CDR2 from the germline V gene are GTSNPN and SVGIG (reference sequence). The CDR3 extends over 13 amino acids. This chain uses TRBV30 with TRBJ2-7; possible D gene TRBD2, 5 bases. This receptor was identified in a human donor with multiple sclerosis. The specimen was CD4+ T cells from PBMCs. CDR3 bases: TGTGCCTGGAGTGAGAACTGGACGGGGGAGCAGTACTTC. It encodes CAWSENWTGEQYF.